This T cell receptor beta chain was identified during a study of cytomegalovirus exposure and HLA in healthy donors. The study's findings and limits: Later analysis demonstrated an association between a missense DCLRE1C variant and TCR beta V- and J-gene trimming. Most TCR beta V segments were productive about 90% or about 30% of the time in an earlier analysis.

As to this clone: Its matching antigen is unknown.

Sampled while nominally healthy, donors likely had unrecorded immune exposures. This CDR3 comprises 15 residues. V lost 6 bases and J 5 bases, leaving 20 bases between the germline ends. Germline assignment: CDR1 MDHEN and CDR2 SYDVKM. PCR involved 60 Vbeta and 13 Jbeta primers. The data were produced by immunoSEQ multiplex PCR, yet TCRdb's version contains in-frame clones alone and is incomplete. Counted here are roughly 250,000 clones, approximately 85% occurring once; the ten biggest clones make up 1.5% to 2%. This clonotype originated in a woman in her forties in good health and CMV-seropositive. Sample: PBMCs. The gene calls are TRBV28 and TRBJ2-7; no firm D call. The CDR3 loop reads CASSLLSFRRDEQYF. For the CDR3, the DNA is TGTGCCAGCAGCCTCCTAAGCTTCCGTCGGGACGAGCAGTACTTC.